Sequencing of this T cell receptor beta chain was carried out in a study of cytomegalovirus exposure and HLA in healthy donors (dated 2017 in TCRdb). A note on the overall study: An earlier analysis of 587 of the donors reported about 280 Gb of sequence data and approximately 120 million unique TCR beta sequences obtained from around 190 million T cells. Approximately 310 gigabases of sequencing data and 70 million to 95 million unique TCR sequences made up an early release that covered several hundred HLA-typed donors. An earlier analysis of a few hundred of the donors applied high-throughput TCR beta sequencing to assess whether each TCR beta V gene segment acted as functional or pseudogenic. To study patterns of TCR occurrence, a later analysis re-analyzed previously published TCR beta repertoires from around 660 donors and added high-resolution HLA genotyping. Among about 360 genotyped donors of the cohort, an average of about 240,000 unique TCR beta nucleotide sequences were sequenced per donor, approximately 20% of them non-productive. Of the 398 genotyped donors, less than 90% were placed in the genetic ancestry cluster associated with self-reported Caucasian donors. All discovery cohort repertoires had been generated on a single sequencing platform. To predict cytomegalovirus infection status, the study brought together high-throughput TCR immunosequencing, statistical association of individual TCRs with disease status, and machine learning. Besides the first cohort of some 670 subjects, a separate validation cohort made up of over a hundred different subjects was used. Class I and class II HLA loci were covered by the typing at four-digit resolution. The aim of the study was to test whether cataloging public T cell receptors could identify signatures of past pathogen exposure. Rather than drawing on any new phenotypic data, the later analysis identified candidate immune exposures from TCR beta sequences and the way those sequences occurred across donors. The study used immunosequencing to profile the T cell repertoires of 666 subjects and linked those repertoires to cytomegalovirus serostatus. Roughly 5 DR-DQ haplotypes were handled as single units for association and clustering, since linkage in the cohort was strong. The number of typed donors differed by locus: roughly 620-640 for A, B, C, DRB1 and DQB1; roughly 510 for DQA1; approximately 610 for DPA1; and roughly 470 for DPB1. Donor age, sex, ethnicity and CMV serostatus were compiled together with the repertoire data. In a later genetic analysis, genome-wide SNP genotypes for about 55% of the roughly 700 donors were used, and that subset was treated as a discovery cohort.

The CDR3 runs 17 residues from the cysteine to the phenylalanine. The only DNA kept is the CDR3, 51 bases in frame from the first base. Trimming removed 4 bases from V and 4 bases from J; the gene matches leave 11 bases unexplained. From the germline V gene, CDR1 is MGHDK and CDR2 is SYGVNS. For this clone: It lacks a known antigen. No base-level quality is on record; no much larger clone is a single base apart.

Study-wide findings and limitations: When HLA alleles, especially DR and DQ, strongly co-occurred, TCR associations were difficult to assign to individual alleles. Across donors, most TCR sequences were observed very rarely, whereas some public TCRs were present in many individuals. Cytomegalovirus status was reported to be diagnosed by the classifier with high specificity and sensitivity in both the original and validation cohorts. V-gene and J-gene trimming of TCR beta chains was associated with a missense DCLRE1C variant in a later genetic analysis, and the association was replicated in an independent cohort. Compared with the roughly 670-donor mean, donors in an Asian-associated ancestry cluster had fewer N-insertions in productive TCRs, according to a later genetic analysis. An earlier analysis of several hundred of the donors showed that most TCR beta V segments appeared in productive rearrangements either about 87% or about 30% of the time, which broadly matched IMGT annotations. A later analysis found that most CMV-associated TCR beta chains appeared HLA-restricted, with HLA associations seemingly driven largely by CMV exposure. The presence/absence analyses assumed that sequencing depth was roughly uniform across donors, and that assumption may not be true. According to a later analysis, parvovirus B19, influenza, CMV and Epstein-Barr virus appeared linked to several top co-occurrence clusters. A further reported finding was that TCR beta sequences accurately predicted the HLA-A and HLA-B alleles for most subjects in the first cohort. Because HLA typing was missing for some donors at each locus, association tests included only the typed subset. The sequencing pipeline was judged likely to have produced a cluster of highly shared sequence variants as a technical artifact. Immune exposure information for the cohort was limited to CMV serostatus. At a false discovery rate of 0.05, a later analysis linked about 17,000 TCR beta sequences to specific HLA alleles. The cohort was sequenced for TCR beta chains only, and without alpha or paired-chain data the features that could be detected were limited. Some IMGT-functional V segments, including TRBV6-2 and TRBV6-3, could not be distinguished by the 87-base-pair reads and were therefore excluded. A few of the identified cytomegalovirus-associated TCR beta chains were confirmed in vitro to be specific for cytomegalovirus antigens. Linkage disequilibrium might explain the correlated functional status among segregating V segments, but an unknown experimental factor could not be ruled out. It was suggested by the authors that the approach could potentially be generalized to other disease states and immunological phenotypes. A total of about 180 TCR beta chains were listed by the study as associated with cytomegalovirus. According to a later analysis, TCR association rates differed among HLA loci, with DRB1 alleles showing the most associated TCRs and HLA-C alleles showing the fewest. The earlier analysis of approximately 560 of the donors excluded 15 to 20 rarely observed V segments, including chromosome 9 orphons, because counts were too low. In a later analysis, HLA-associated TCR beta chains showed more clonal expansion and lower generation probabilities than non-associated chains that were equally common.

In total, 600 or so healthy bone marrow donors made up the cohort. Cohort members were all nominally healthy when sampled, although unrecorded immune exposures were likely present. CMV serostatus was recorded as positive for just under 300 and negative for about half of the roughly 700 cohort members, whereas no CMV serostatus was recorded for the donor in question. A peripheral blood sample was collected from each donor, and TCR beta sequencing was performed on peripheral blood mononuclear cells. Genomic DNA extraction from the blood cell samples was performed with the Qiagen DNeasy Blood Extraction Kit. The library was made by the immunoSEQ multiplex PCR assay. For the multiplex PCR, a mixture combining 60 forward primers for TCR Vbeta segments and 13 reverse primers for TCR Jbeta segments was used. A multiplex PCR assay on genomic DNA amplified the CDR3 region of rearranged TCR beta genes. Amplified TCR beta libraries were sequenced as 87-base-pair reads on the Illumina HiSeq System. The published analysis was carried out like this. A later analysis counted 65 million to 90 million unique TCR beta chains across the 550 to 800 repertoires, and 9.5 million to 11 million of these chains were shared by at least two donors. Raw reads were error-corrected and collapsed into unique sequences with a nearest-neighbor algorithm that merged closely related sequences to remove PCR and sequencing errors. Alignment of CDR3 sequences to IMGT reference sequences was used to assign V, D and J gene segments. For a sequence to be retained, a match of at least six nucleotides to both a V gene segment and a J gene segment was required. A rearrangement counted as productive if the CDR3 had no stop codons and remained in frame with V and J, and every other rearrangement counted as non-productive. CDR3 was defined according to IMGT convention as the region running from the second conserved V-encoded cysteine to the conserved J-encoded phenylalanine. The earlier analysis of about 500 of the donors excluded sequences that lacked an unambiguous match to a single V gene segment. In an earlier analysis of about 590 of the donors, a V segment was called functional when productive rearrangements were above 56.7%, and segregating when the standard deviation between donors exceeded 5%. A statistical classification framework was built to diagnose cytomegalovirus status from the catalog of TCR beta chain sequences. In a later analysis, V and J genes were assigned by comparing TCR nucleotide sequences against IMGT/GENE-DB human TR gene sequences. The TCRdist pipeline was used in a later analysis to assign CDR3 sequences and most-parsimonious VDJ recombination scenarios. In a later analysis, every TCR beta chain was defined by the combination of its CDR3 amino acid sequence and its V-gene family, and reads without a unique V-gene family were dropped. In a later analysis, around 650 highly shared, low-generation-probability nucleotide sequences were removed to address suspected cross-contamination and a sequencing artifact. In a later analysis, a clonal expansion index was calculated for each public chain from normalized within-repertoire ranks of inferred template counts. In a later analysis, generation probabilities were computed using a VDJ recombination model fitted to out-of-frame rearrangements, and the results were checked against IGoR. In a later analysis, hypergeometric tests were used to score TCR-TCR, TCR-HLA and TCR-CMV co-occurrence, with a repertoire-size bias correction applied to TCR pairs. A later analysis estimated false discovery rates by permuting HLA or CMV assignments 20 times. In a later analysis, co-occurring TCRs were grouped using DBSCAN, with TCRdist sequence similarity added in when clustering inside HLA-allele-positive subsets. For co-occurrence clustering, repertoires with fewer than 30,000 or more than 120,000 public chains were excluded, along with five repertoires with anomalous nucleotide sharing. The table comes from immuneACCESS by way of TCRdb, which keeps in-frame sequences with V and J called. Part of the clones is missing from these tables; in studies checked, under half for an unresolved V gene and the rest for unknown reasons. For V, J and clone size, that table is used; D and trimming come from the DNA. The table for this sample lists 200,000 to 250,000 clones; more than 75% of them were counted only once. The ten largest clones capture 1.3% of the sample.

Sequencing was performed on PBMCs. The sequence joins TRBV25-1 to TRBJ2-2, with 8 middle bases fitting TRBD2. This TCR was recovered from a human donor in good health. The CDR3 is CASSARPQAGGTGELFF. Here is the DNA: TGTGCCAGCAGTGCCAGGCCTCAGGCGGGAGGCACCGGGGAGCTGTTTTTT.